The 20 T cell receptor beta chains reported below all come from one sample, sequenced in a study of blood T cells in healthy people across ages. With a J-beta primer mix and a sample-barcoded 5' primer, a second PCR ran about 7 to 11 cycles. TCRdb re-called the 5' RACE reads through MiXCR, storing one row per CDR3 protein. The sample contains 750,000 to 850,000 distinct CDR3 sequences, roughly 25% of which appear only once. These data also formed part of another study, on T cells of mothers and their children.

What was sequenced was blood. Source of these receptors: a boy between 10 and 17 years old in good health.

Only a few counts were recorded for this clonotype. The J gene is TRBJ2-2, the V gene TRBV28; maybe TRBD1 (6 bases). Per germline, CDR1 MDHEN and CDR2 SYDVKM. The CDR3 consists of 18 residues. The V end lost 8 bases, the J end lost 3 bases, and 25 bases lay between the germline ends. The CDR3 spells CASSPGTRTLGDTGELFF. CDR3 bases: TGTGCCAGCTCCCCCGGGACACGCACCCTGGGGGACACCGGGGAGCTGTTTTTT. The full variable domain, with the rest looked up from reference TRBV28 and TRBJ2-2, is DVKVTQSSRYLVKRTGEKVFLECVQDMDHENMFWYRQDPGLGLRLIYFSYDVKMKEKGDIPEGYSVSREKKERFSLILESASTNQTSMYLCASSPGTRTLGDTGELFFGEGSRLTVL.

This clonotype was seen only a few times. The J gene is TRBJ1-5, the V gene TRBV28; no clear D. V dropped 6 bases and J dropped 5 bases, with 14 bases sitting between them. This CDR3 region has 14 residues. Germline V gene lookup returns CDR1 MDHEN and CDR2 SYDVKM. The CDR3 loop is CASSRRRTDQPQHF. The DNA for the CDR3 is TGTGCCAGCAGCCGCAGACGGACTGATCAGCCCCAGCATTTT. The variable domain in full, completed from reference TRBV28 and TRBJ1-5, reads DVKVTQSSRYLVKRTGEKVFLECVQDMDHENMFWYRQDPGLGLRLIYFSYDVKMKEKGDIPEGYSVSREKKERFSLILESASTNQTSMYLCASSRRRTDQPQHFGDGTRLSIL.

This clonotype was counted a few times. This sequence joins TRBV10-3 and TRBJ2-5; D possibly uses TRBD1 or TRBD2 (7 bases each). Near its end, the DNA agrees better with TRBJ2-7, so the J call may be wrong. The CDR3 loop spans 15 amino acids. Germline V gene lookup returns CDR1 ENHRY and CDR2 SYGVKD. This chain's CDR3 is CAISESGGGRYEQYF. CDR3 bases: TGTGCCATCAGTGAGTCGGGAGGGGGCCGGTACGAGCAGTACTTC.

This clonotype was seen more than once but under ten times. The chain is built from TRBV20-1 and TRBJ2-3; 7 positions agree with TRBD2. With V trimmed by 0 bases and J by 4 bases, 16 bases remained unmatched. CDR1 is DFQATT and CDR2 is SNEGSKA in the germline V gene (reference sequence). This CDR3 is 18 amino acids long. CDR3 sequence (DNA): TGCAGTGCTAGAGACTCTGCGGGAGTGAAGAAAGGGTCAGATACGCAGTATTTT. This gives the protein CSARDSAGVKKGSDTQYF.

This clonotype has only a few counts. CDR3 amino acids: CASSLGLFEQFF. The DNA for the CDR3 is TGTGCCAGCAGCTTAGGGCTATTTGAGCAGTTCTTC. This sequence joins TRBV7-9 and TRBJ2-1; unclear D gene. V lost 1 base and J lost 9, with 7 bases in between. This CDR3 contains 12 residues. Germline-derived CDR1 and CDR2 are SEHNR and FQNEAQ (reference sequence).

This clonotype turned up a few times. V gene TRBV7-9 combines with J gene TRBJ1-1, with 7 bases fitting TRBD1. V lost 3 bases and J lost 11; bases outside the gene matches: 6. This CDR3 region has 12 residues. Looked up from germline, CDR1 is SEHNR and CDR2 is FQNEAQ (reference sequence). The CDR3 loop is CASSFTTGSAFF. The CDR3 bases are TGTGCCAGCAGCTTCACGACAGGGTCGGCTTTCTTT.

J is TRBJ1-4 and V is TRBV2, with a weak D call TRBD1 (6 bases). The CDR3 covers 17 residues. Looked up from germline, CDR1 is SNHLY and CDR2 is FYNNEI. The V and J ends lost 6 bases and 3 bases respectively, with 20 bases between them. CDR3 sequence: CASRGGTPKTPNEKLFF. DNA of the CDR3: TGTGCCAGCAGGGGCGGGACACCCAAGACTCCTAATGAAAAACTGTTTTTT.

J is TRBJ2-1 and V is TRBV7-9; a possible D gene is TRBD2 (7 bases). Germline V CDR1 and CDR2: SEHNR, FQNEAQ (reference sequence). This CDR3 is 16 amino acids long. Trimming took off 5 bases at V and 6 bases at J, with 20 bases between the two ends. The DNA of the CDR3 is TGTGCCAGCAGCCTAAGTAGGGGGGGCTTAGGCAATGAGCAGTTCTTC. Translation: CASSLSRGGLGNEQFF.

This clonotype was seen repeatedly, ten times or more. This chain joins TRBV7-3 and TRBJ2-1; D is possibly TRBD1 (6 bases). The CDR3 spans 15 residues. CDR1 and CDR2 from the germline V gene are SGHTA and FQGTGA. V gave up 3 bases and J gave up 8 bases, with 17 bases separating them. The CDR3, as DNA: TGTGCCAGCAGCTTCCAGTTTGGGGGCCTCGATGAGCAGTTCTTC. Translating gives CASSFQFGGLDEQFF.

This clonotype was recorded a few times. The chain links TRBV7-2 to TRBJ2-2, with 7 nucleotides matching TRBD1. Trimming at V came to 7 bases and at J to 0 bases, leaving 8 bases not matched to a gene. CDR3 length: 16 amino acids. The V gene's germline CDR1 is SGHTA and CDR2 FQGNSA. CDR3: CASTKGDSPNTGELFF. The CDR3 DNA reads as TGTGCCAGCACTAAGGGGGACAGTCCGAACACCGGGGAGCTGTTTTTT.

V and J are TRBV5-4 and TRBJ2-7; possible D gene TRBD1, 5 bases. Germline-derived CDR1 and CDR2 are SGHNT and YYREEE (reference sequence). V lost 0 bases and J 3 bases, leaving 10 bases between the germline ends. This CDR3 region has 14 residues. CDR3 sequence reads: CASSLEQEGYEQYF. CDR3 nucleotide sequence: TGTGCCAGCAGCTTGGAACAGGAAGGCTACGAGCAGTACTTC.

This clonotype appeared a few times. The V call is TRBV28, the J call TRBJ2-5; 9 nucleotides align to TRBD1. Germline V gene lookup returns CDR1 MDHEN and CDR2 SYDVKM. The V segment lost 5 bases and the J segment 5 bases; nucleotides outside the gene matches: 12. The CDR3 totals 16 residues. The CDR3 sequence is CASSPGTGWATETQYF. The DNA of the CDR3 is TGTGCCAGCAGTCCGGGGACAGGGTGGGCTACGGAGACCCAGTACTTC. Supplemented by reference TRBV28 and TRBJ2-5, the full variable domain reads DVKVTQSSRYLVKRTGEKVFLECVQDMDHENMFWYRQDPGLGLRLIYFSYDVKMKEKGDIPEGYSVSREKKERFSLILESASTNQTSMYLCASSPGTGWATETQYFGPGTRLLVL.

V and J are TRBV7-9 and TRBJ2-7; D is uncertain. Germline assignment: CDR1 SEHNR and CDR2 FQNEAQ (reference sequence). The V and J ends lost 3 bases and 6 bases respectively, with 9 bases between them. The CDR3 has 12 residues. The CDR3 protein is CASSFLGSEQYF. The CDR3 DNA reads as TGTGCCAGCAGCTTTTTGGGGTCCGAGCAGTACTTC.

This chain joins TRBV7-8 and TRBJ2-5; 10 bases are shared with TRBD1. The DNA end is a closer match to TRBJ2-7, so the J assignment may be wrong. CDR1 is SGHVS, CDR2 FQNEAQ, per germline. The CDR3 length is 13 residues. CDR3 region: CAGPGTGVHEQYF. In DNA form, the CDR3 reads TGTGCCGGCCCCGGGACAGGGGTCCACGAGCAGTACTTC.

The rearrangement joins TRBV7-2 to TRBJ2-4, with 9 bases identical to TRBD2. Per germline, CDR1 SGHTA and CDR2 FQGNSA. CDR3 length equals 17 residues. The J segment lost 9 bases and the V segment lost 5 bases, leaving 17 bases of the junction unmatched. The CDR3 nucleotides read TGTGCCAGCAGCCCAGATAGCGGGAGTGGACCCTTGGGCATTCAGTACTTC. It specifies CASSPDSGSGPLGIQYF.

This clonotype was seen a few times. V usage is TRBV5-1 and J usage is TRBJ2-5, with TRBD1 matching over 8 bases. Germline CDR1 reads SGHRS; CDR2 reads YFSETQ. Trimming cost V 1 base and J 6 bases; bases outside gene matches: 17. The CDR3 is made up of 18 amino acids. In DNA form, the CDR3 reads TGCGCCAGCAGCTTGAAAGGTCGGTCGGCAGGGGGCGGAAAGACCCAGTACTTC. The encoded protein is CASSLKGRSAGGGKTQYF.

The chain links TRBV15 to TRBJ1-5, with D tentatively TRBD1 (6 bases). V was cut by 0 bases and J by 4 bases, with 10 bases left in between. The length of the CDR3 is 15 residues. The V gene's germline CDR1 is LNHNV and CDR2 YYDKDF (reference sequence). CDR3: CATSRDKGGNQPQHF. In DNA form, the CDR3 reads TGTGCCACCAGCAGAGATAAGGGGGGTAATCAGCCCCAGCATTTT.

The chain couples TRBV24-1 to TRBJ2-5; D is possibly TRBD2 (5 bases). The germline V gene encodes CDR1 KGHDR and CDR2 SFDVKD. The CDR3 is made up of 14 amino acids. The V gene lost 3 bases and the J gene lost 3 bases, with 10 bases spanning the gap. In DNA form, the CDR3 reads TGTGCCACCAGTGATCAAGAGGGTAAAGAGACCCAGTACTTC. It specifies CATSDQEGKETQYF.

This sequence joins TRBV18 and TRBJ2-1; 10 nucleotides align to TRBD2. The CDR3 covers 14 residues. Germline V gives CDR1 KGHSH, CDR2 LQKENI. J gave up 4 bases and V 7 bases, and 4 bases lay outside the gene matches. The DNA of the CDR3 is TGTGCCAGCTTACCTAGCGGGGGATACAATGAGCAGTTCTTC. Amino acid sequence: CASLPSGGYNEQFF. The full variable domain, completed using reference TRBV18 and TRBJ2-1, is NAGVMQNPRHLVRRRGQEARLRCSPMKGHSHVYWYRQLPEEGLKFMVYLQKENIIDESGMPKERFSAEFPKEGPSILRIQQVVRGDSAAYFCASLPSGGYNEQFFGPGTRLTVL.

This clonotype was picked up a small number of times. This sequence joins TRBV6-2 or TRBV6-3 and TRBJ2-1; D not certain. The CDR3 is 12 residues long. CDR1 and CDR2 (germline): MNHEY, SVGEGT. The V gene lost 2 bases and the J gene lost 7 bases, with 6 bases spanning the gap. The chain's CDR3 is CASSYMLNEQFF. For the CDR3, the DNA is TGTGCCAGCAGTTACATGTTAAATGAGCAGTTCTTC.